What follows is one T cell receptor beta chain and its context. Its antigen is unidentified. The CDR3 spans 15 residues. The protocol was immunoSEQ multiplex PCR, while the TCRdb copy is restricted to in-frame clones and leaves out a portion. The repertoire has about 93,000 clones, 90% to 95% of them found once; the top ten carry roughly 0.49%. This sample is part of a study of graft-versus-host responses after intestinal transplantation. Study as a whole: Following induction with anti-thymocyte globulin, all recipients were given tacrolimus and steroids for about 3 years. Whole-study results and caveats: Patients who carried graft-donor T cell macrochimerism also had high graft-versus-host to host-versus-graft clonal ratios in their allografts.

The sample was unstimulated CD8+ T cells sorted from spleen or lymph node cells, taken before intestinal transplant. This receptor was identified in a human donor who received an intestinal transplant. The chain joins TRBV21-1 to TRBJ2-7; the table's D call, TRBD2, was not checked against the DNA. TRBV21-1 is a listed pseudogene. The CDR3 loop reads CASSKASGTSGFQYF. CDR3 DNA sequence: TGTGCCAGCAGCAAAGCGTCCGGGACTAGCGGGTTTCAGTACTTC.